This paragraph reports one TCR beta chain. Its antigen remains unknown. This sample was included in a study of cytomegalovirus exposure and HLA in healthy donors. Both 60 Vbeta primers and 13 Jbeta primers went into the PCR. Libraries were prepared by immunoSEQ multiplex PCR; TCRdb keeps only in-frame clonotypes and omits some of them. Of approximately 140,000 clones detected, about four fifths appear once; the ten largest clones hold roughly 2.2%. Study-wide results and caveats: According to the study, 180 or so TCR beta chains were cytomegalovirus-associated. Being indistinguishable, some V segments were excluded, TRBV6-2 and TRBV6-3 among them. A later analysis found TCR association rates differed by HLA locus, highest for DRB1 and lowest for HLA-C.

The V and J ends lost 3 bases and 11 bases respectively, with 10 bases between them. The germline V gene has CDR1 SQVTM and CDR2 ANQGSEA. The CDR3 is 10 amino acids. Material for sequencing was PBMCs. The sequence derives from a man aged 30-40 years in good health and CMV-seronegative. V usage is TRBV29-1 and J usage is TRBJ1-1, with D uncertain. The CDR3 DNA sequence: TGCAGCGTTGACGTAGGCGGCGCTTTCTTT. Amino acids: CSVDVGGAFF.